This entry lists 10 T cell receptor beta chains sequenced from one sample in a study of shared clonotypes between healthy human individuals. Using immunoSEQ multiplex PCR, the repertoire was profiled, and TCRdb retains in-frame clones only, with some absent. Of fewer than 650,000 clones in the sample, around 77% were seen once. The specimen sequenced was PBMCs. These receptors originate from a woman aged 40 to 55 in good health. Some clones in this sample may be carry-over from other donors' samples.

This rearrangement joins TRBV10-1 to TRBJ2-3, with 8 bases identical to TRBD1. The trim removed 2 bases at V and 1 base at J, leaving 2 bases unmatched. CDR1 and CDR2 from the germline V gene are WNHNN and SYGVQD (reference sequence). The CDR3 has 15 amino acids. The CDR3 sequence is CASSEPGQGTDTQYF. As DNA, the CDR3 is TGCGCCAGCAGTGAGCCGGGACAGGGCACAGATACGCAGTATTTT.

The rearrangement joins TRBV7-3 to TRBJ1-2; the D is unclear. The CDR3 is made up of 18 amino acids. V gave up 7 bases and J gave up 5 bases, with 29 bases separating them. Germline V gives CDR1 SGHTA, CDR2 FQGTGA. This CDR3 is CASTPIIRERLEGYGYTF. The CDR3, as DNA: TGTGCCAGCACCCCTATAATTCGGGAAAGGCTAGAAGGGTATGGCTACACCTTC.

The genes are TRBV11-2 and TRBJ2-3; D is perhaps TRBD1 (6 bases). There are 14 residues in the CDR3. The germline gives CDR1 SGHAT, CDR2 FQNNGV. The ends were cut back, 3 bases at V and 3 bases at J, with 10 bases in the middle. The CDR3 spells CASSFSQGTDTQYF. CDR3 nucleotide sequence: TGTGCCAGCAGCTTTTCACAGGGAACAGATACGCAGTATTTT.

The rearrangement joins TRBV28 to TRBJ2-6; D not certain. Looked up from germline, CDR1 is MDHEN and CDR2 is SYDVKM. Between the trimmed V and J ends, which lost 6 bases and 0 bases, there was a span of 12 bases. The CDR3 covers 16 residues. In DNA, the CDR3 is TGTGCCAGCAGACGGGCTCCGAGCTCTGGGGCCAACGTCCTGACTTTC. Protein: CASRRAPSSGANVLTF.

This chain connects TRBV30 to TRBJ2-1; 7 bases map to TRBD2. V gave up 3 bases and J gave up 8 bases; unmatched junction bases: 25. CDR1 and CDR2 from the germline V gene are GTSNPN and SVGIG (reference sequence). The CDR3 is 19 residues long. The CDR3 region has the DNA TGTGCCTGGAGCGGGGGGACCGCCCAAGGACTTAAGGGATATTATGAGCAGTTCTTC. Residues: CAWSGGTAQGLKGYYEQFF.

The chain couples TRBV5-8 to TRBJ1-1; no reliable D call. The CDR3 contains 14 residues. Germline V gene sequence: CDR1 SGHTS, CDR2 YDEGEE. Trimming took 0 bases from V and 1 from J, leaving 7 bases between them. The CDR3 DNA reads as TGTGCCAGCAGCTTGGAACGGACGAACACTGAAGCTTTCTTT. Encoded protein: CASSLERTNTEAFF.

The chain joins TRBV19 to TRBJ2-3; D is unclear. Germline V gives CDR1 LNHDA, CDR2 SQIVND (reference sequence). V was trimmed by 2 bases and J by 5 bases, leaving 11 bases between them. This CDR3 region has 14 residues. CDR3 region: CASSIPLSRDTQYF. The DNA of the CDR3 is TGTGCCAGTAGTATACCCTTATCTAGAGATACGCAGTATTTT.

The rearrangement uses TRBV27 and TRBJ2-1, with a possible D match to TRBD1 (5 bases). The CDR3 runs 13 residues. Germline V gene sequence: CDR1 MNHEY, CDR2 SMNVEV (reference sequence). Deletions cut 5 bases from V and 4 bases from J, with 9 bases between. CDR3 DNA: TGTGCCAGCAGTCCGAACAGGTACAATGAGCAGTTCTTC. Its translation is CASSPNRYNEQFF.

This clone was picked up a small number of times. This chain links TRBV7-8 with TRBJ1-2; D is uncertain. This CDR3 spans 14 amino acids. The germline V gene encodes CDR1 SGHVS and CDR2 FQNEAQ. The V and J ends lost 1 base and 8 bases respectively, with 14 bases between them. DNA for the CDR3: TGTGCCAGCAGCTTAGATCGTGGGCTGGGGGGCTACACCTTC. Encoded protein: CASSLDRGLGGYTF.

The CDR3 coding sequence is TGTGCCGGCCATCGACAGGGAGGCACTGAAGCTTTCTTT. As protein: CAGHRQGGTEAFF. The chain links TRBV7-9 to TRBJ1-1, with TRBD1 matching 7 bases. V lost 11 bases and J lost 4; bases outside the gene matches: 10. CDR1 is SEHNR and CDR2 is FQNEAQ in the germline V gene (reference sequence). This CDR3 contains 13 residues.